The 19 T cell receptor beta chains reported below all come from one sample, sequenced in a study of CD8+ T cells in alopecia areata. Treatment specified: oral pan-JAK inhibitor, 5-10 mg twice daily. Extraction and reverse transcription of RNA yielded cDNA as the sequencing template. Method: immunoSEQ multiplex PCR; TCRdb's copy keeps in-frame clones and lacks some. Of 140,000 to 150,000 clones listed, around 50% are singletons. The sequencing here drew on CD8+ T cells sorted from blood, taken at week 4, from a patient treated with tofacitinib. These receptors were collected from a human donor with alopecia areata.

This clone was counted between two and nine times. The chain has TRBV15 and TRBJ2-3, with 10 bases fitting TRBD2. V was pared by 2 bases and J by 1 base, with 0 bases of the junction left unmatched. The CDR3 sequence is 15 residues long. The germline V gene has CDR1 LNHNV and CDR2 YYDKDF (reference sequence). The CDR3 here is CATSRTSGGTDTQYF. The CDR3 bases are TGTGCCACCAGCAGAACTAGCGGGGGCACAGATACGCAGTATTTT.

A few counts support this clone. The chain joins TRBV10-3 to TRBJ2-5, with 9 bases identical to TRBD2. Losses at the gene ends were 7 bases for V and 5 bases for J; bases not matched to a gene: 11. The CDR3 totals 15 residues. Germline CDR1 is ENHRY and CDR2 is SYGVKD. The CDR3 DNA is TGTGCCATCACCTCCGGGAGCGGGGGGATGGAGACCCAGTACTTC. It is translated as CAITSGSGGMETQYF.

The table lists this clone with a count of one. The chain joins TRBV13 to TRBJ1-6; 7 bases match TRBD1. The CDR3 contains 16 residues. V lost 6 bases and J lost 7; bases outside the gene matches: 12. Germline assignment: CDR1 PRHDT and CDR2 FYEKMQ (reference sequence). The CDR3 here is CASSPQGWGVNSPLHF. The CDR3 nucleotides read TGTGCCAGCAGTCCACAGGGGTGGGGGGTAAATTCACCCCTCCACTTT.

The chain joins TRBV30 to TRBJ1-5, with a possible D match to TRBD1 (6 bases). The V gene's germline CDR1 is GTSNPN and CDR2 SVGIG (reference sequence). V was trimmed by 3 bases and J by 1 base, leaving 16 bases between them. The CDR3 contains 16 residues. CDR3 residues: CAWSPGEGGSNQPQHF. DNA for the CDR3: TGTGCCTGGAGCCCAGGGGAAGGGGGGAGCAATCAGCCCCAGCATTTT.

This clone was counted between two and nine times. V and J are TRBV30 and TRBJ1-1, with D possibly TRBD1 on 5 matching bases. Germline CDR1 reads GTSNPN; CDR2 reads SVGIG (reference sequence). This CDR3 has 14 residues. V lost 3 bases and J 1 base, leaving 12 bases between the germline ends. As DNA, the CDR3 is TGTGCCTGGAGCCGGGGGGACCGGAACACTGAAGCTTTCTTT. Its protein is CAWSRGDRNTEAFF.

V gene TRBV7-9 combines with J gene TRBJ1-1; no firm D call. In germline, CDR1 is SEHNR, CDR2 FQNEAQ (reference sequence). The CDR3 contains 13 residues. Trimming pared 4 bases from V and 8 bases from J, leaving 14 bases between. CDR3 loop: CASSYTEGLEAFF. CDR3 in DNA: TGTGCCAGCAGCTATACCGAGGGATTGGAAGCTTTCTTT.

This clone has only a few counts. The genes are TRBV7-9 and TRBJ2-2, with D uncertain. The CDR3 contains 15 residues. V was pared by 2 bases and J by 1 base, with 8 bases between. Germline-derived CDR1 and CDR2 are SEHNR and FQNEAQ (reference sequence). CDR3 DNA sequence: TGTGCCAGCAGCTTAACGTGGAAGAACACCGGGGAGCTGTTTTTT. Protein: CASSLTWKNTGELFF.

The V gene is TRBV4-1, the J gene TRBJ2-7; D not resolved. Germline V gene data show CDR1 as MGHRA and CDR2 as YSYEKL. The CDR3 loop spans 15 amino acids. Between the trimmed V and J ends, which lost 3 bases and 4 bases, there was a span of 16 bases. CDR3 sequence (DNA): TGCGCCAGCAGCCAGGCTGTAGACACCACTTACGAGCAGTACTTC. Translating it yields CASSQAVDTTYEQYF.

The J gene is TRBJ2-7, the V gene TRBV5-6; 9 nucleotides line up with TRBD1. V lost 2 bases to trimming and J lost 7 bases; unmatched junction nucleotides: 7. CDR3 length equals 14 residues. Germline CDR1 SGHDT, CDR2 YYEEEE. The CDR3 DNA sequence: TGTGCCAGCAGCTTACGGACAGGGGCTTGGGAGCAGTACTTC. Amino acid sequence: CASSLRTGAWEQYF.

This clone has only a few counts. The gene calls are TRBV7-9 and TRBJ1-1; D gene unclear. The CDR3 contains 8 residues. Germline-derived CDR1 and CDR2 are SEHNR and FQNEAQ (reference sequence). V lost 11 bases and J lost 4, with 2 bases in between. The CDR3 loop is CAGTEAFF. CDR3 sequence (DNA): TGTGCCGGCACTGAAGCTTTCTTT.

There are many counts of this clone. The chain uses TRBV28 and TRBJ2-1; no reliable D call. V was cut by 6 bases and J by 0 bases, with 12 bases left in between. CDR1 is MDHEN, CDR2 SYDVKM, per germline. The CDR3 sequence is 15 residues long. Written as DNA, the CDR3 is TGTGCCAGCAGAATAACCAGACTCTCCTACAATGAGCAGTTCTTC. This gives the protein CASRITRLSYNEQFF.

Only a few counts were recorded for this clone. The V gene is TRBV5-6, the J gene TRBJ2-1; the match to TRBD2 covers 9 bases. Germline CDR1 reads SGHDT; CDR2 reads YYEEEE. The length of the CDR3 is 15 residues. J was trimmed by 4 bases and V by 0 bases; bases with no gene match: 2. The CDR3 region is CASSLDSGGYNEQFF. The CDR3 DNA follows: TGTGCCAGCAGCTTGGATAGCGGGGGATACAATGAGCAGTTCTTC.

J is TRBJ2-1 and V is TRBV7-9; 12 bases map to TRBD2. Germline assignment: CDR1 SEHNR and CDR2 FQNEAQ (reference sequence). The CDR3 contains 16 residues. V shed 5 bases and J 5 bases; nucleotides not matched to a gene: 7. The CDR3: CASSPASGGDDNEQFF. The CDR3 DNA follows: TGTGCCAGCAGCCCCGCTAGCGGGGGGGATGACAATGAGCAGTTCTTC.

The chain uses TRBV27 and TRBJ1-1, with a tentative D call TRBD1 (5 bases). Trimming took off 4 bases at V and 1 base at J, with 10 bases between the two ends. CDR1 MNHEY and CDR2 SMNVEV come from the germline V gene (reference sequence). There are 14 residues in the CDR3. In DNA form, the CDR3 reads TGTGCCAGCAGTTGGGGGGGGGAGAACACTGAAGCTTTCTTT. This codes for CASSWGGENTEAFF.

The chain joins TRBV27 to TRBJ2-7; TRBD2 aligns across 11 bases. Germline V gene sequence: CDR1 MNHEY, CDR2 SMNVEV (reference sequence). Trimming cost V 5 bases and J 3 bases; bases outside gene matches: 6. The CDR3 spans 15 residues. DNA of the CDR3: TGTGCCAGCAGTCCCCTGACTAGCGGGGACTACGAGCAGTACTTC. Translating it yields CASSPLTSGDYEQYF.

The sample holds one count of this clone. This chain links TRBV9 with TRBJ1-1, with 9 bases identical to TRBD1. Germline values: CDR1 SGDLS, CDR2 YYNGEE. The V and J ends lost 2 bases and 7 bases, in that order; junction bases with no gene match: 6. The CDR3 extends over 14 amino acids. The CDR3 here is CASSVGTGKGEAFF. The CDR3 DNA sequence: TGTGCCAGCAGCGTGGGGACAGGGAAGGGTGAAGCTTTCTTT.

This clone turned up a few times. CDR3 sequence (DNA): TGTGCCAGCAGCAAAGACTACGAGCAGTACTTC. Encoded protein: CASSKDYEQYF. This chain uses TRBV7-9 with TRBJ2-7; D is undetermined. The CDR3 totals 11 residues. In germline, CDR1 is SEHNR, CDR2 FQNEAQ (reference sequence). The V gene lost 5 bases and the J gene lost 3 bases, with 5 bases spanning the gap.

This chain connects TRBV27 to TRBJ1-1, with unresolved D. The germline V gene encodes CDR1 MNHEY and CDR2 SMNVEV (reference sequence). This CDR3 has 14 residues. The V end lost 5 bases, the J end lost 1 base, and 11 bases lay between the germline ends. The CDR3 loop is CASSPVGSNTEAFF. The CDR3 nucleotides are TGTGCCAGCAGTCCCGTAGGGTCGAACACTGAAGCTTTCTTT.

This clone was counted between two and nine times. Here the CDR3 reads CASRVGVGTEAFF. CDR3 bases: TGTGCCAGCAGGGTGGGGGTGGGCACTGAAGCTTTCTTT. J is TRBJ1-1 and V is TRBV27; weak D call: TRBD1 (5 bases). The V end lost 6 bases, the J end lost 4 bases, and 12 bases lay between the germline ends. CDR1 and CDR2 (germline): MNHEY, SMNVEV (reference sequence). The CDR3 runs 13 residues.